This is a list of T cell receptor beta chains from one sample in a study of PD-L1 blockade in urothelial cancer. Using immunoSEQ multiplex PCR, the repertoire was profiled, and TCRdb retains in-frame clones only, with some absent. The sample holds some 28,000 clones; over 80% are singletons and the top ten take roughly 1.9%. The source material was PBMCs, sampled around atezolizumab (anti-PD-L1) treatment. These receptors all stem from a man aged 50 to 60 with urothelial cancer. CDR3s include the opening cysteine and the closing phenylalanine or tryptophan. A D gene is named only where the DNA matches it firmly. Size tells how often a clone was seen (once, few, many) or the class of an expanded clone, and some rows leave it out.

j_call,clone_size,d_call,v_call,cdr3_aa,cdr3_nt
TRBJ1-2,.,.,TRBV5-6,CASSLLTAGGYTF,TGTGCCAGCAGCTTGCTAACAGCCGGTGGCTACACCTTC
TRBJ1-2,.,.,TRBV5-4,CASRNRVAYGYTF,TGTGCCAGCAGGAACAGGGTCGCTTACGGCTACACCTTC
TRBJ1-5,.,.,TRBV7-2,CASSLELRGQPQHF,TGTGCCAGCAGCTTAGAACTTCGGGGACAGCCCCAGCATTTT
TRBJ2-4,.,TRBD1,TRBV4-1,CASSQEQPGQGMAKNIQYF,TGCGCCAGCAGCCAAGAACAACCGGGACAGGGAATGGCCAAAAACATTCAGTACTTC
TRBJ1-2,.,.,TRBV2,CASSGVRESGYGYTF,TGTGCCAGCAGTGGGGTGAGGGAGTCGGGCTATGGCTACACCTTC
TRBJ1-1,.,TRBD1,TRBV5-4,CASFRDRADTEAFF,TGTGCCAGCTTCCGGGACAGGGCTGACACTGAAGCTTTCTTT
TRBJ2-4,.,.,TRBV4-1,CASSQGGENIQYF,TGCGCCAGCAGCCAAGGGGGGGAAAACATTCAGTACTTC
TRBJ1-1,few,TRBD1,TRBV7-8,CASSLTGVRDTEAFF,TGTGCCAGCAGCTTGACAGGGGTTAGGGACACTGAAGCTTTCTTT
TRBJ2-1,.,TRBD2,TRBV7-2,CASSLDSGGAPNEQFF,TGTGCCAGCAGCTTGGATAGCGGGGGGGCTCCGAATGAGCAGTTCTTC
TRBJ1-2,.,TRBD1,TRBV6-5,CASSYSGQGTYGYTF,TGTGCCAGCAGTTACTCGGGACAGGGGACCTATGGCTACACCTTC
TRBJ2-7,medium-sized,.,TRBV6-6,CASSYLGGRLSEQYF,TGTGCCAGCAGTTACCTGGGGGGGCGTCTAAGCGAGCAGTACTTC
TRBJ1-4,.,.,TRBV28,CTSSNERGGEKLFF,TGTACCAGCAGTAATGAGAGGGGAGGTGAAAAACTGTTTTTT
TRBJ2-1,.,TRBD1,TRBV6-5,CASRADRVGVNEQFF,TGTGCCAGCAGAGCGGACAGGGTAGGGGTCAATGAGCAGTTCTTC
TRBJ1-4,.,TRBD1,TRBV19,CASSQGDRVEKLFF,TGTGCCAGTAGTCAGGGGGACAGGGTTGAAAAACTGTTTTTT
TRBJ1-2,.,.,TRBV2,CASSDSYGYTF,TGTGCCAGCAGTGATTCATATGGCTACACCTTC
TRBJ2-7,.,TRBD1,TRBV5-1,CASSPGTDFPYEQYF,TGCGCCAGCAGTCCCGGGACAGATTTCCCCTACGAGCAGTACTTC
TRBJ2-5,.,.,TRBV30,CAWSVRGGQYF,TGTGCCTGGAGTGTACGAGGGGGCCAGTACTTC
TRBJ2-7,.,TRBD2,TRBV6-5,CASSYQLAKRAYEQYF,TGTGCCAGCAGTTACCAACTAGCGAAAAGGGCCTACGAGCAGTACTTC
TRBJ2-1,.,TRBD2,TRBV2,CASREAGGSYNEQFF,TGTGCCAGCAGGGAAGCGGGAGGGTCCTACAATGAGCAGTTCTTC
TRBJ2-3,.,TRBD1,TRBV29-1,CSVDQGTGRGTQYF,TGCAGCGTTGATCAGGGGACAGGACGTGGTACGCAGTATTTT
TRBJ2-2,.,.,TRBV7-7,CASSLIQNAGELFF,TGTGCTAGCAGCTTAATACAAAACGCCGGGGAGCTGTTTTTT
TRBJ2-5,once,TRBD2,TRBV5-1,CASSPRVPAGTQETQYF,TGCGCCAGCAGCCCGAGGGTTCCAGCGGGGACCCAAGAGACCCAGTACTTC
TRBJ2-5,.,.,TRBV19,CASRGGGTGETQYF,TGTGCCAGTAGGGGGGGAGGGACAGGAGAGACCCAGTACTTC
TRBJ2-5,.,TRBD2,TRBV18,CASSPSAGPGKTQYF,TGTGCCAGCTCACCTTCAGCGGGGCCGGGGAAGACCCAGTACTTC